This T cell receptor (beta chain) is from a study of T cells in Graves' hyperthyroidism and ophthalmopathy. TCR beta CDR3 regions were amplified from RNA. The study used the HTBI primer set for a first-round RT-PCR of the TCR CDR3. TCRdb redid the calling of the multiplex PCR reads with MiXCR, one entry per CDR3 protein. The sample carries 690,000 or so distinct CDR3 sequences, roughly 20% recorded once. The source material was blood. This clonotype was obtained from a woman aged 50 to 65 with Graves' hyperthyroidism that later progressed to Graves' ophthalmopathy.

The CDR3 nucleotides read TGCAGTGCTAGAGATTTCAGGGACAATGGAAACACCATATATTTT. Translating gives CSARDFRDNGNTIYF. The V call is TRBV20-1, the J call TRBJ1-3, with a possible D match to TRBD1 (6 bases). Germline V gene data show CDR1 as DFQATT and CDR2 as SNEGSKA (reference sequence). V was clipped by 0 bases and J by 3 bases, with 12 bases between them. There are 15 residues in the CDR3.